This T cell receptor beta chain was sequenced in a study of CD8 T cells in ankylosing spondylitis (dated by TCRdb to 2015 to 2018). Context from the whole study: The study profiled T cell receptor beta repertoires in healthy donors and ankylosing spondylitis patients to find disease-linked TCR variants. The whole study cohort included over a hundred healthy donors and under 30 ankylosing spondylitis patients. Peripheral blood was sampled, and synovial fluid was also collected from ankylosing spondylitis patients. Points the paper makes about the study in general: The disease-linked clones were reported as significantly enriched in matched synovial fluid samples from ankylosing spondylitis patients. A TCR beta motif of fewer than 10 highly homologous amino acid variants appeared characteristic of blood from ankylosing spondylitis patients. A CD8+ phenotype was shown by the disease-linked clones, which were found at relatively low frequencies in peripheral blood. Some TCR beta motif variants had previously been reported in synovial fluid and blood of reactive arthritis patients, which suggested common disease-initiation mechanisms.

TCRdb lists the instrument as Illumina HiSeq 2500. TCR beta libraries were prepared by quantitative 5'-RACE with molecular barcodes. The published analysis was carried out like this. To identify disease-linked TCR variants, a new computational method was used, one built on a probabilistic model of VDJ rearrangement. TCRdb handled the public reads itself, with Q25 trimming in fastp and clone calling in MiXCR, and kept productive beta chains. Records with the same CDR3 protein are collapsed into one entry carrying the most frequent genes and DNA. The V and J calls and clone size come from TCRdb's table, not from the authors' own analysis. Across this sample there are about 390,000 distinct CDR3 sequences, with around 24% seen only once. The ten top clones hold approximately 16% of the sample. About this clonotype itself: Its antigen is currently not known. It has no much larger one-base neighbor in the sample; base qualities were not kept.

After removal of 6 bases from V and 9 bases from J, the junction retains 14 bases not matched to a gene. Looking up the germline V gene yields CDR1 MNHNS and CDR2 SASEGT. From the cysteine through the phenylalanine, the CDR3 covers 15 amino acids. Just the 45-base CDR3 DNA is kept, in frame starting at base 1. The TCR was taken from a male donor with ankylosing spondylitis. The chain uses TRBV6-1 and TRBJ1-5; TRBD1 matches 7 bases in the middle. The sample was blood, either unsorted or a sorted T cell fraction (not recorded which). The CDR3 here reads CASRDRISDIPPQHF. The DNA is TGTGCCAGCAGGGACAGGATAAGTGATATTCCGCCCCAGCATTTT.